The rows below give T cell receptor beta chains drawn from one sample of a study of memory B cells and T cells in multiple sclerosis. Profiling relied on immunoSEQ multiplex PCR, and the TCRdb table lists in-frame clones only, not all of them. The sample gives 30,000 or so clones, more than 70% of which show up once; roughly 2.5% is in the top ten. Their antigens are not known. The specimen sequenced was PBMCs from blood kept in culture. These TCRs come from a human donor with multiple sclerosis. The CDR3 runs from the conserved cysteine through the conserved F or W. The order of the fields is J gene, V gene, D gene, clone size, CDR3 protein, CDR3 DNA. D genes are given only for firm matches. Size is omitted from some rows. Given values are once, few, many or a class for expanded clones.

>TRBJ2-7|TRBV27|-|once
CASSKQLDLRYF
TGTGCCAGCAGTAAACAACTAGATTTAAGGTACTTC
>TRBJ2-7|TRBV4-2|TRBD2|-
CASSQGVAGFYEQYF
TGTGCCAGCAGCCAAGGAGTAGCGGGATTCTACGAGCAGTACTTC
>TRBJ1-5|TRBV14|-|-
CASSQLPGQPQHF
TGTGCCAGCAGCCAATTACCGGGTCAGCCCCAGCATTTT
>TRBJ1-3|TRBV6-5|TRBD1|-
CASSYSPGGGNTIYF
TGTGCCAGCAGTTACTCGCCAGGGGGTGGAAACACCATATATTTT
>TRBJ2-1|TRBV28|TRBD2|once
CASSPILAGGLNEQFF
TGTGCCAGCAGTCCAATACTAGCGGGAGGACTGAATGAGCAGTTCTTC
>TRBJ2-7|TRBV9|-|-
CASSVEGLGYEQYF
TGTGCCAGCAGCGTGGAGGGGCTTGGTTACGAGCAGTACTTC
>TRBJ1-1|TRBV25-1|-|-
CASQTIEAFF
TGTGCCAGCCAGACAATTGAAGCTTTCTTT
>TRBJ2-5|TRBV29-1|-|once
CSVEPPWGETQYF
TGCAGCGTTGAGCCCCCATGGGGAGAGACCCAGTACTTC
>TRBJ1-2|TRBV7-6|TRBD1|-
CASSPGQNYGYTF
TGTGCCAGCAGCCCGGGACAGAACTATGGCTACACCTTC
>TRBJ1-5|TRBV6-1|TRBD1|-
CASSALGTGGNQPQHF
TGTGCCAGCAGTGCCCTCGGGACAGGGGGCAATCAGCCCCAGCATTTT
>TRBJ2-3|TRBV10-3|TRBD1|once
CAIGSGQGTTDTQYF
TGTGCCATCGGGTCGGGACAGGGGACCACAGATACGCAGTATTTT
>TRBJ2-7|TRBV2|-|-
CASSEALLGMWEQYF
TGTGCCAGCAGTGAAGCGCTTCTGGGTATGTGGGAGCAGTACTTC
>TRBJ2-7|TRBV9|TRBD2|-
CASSVDLAGGPRYEQYF
TGTGCCAGCAGCGTAGATCTAGCGGGGGGGCCTCGATACGAGCAGTACTTC
>TRBJ2-7|TRBV25-1|-|once
CASSEIDHYEQYF
TGTGCCAGCAGTGAAATAGACCACTACGAGCAGTACTTC
>TRBJ1-3|TRBV28|TRBD1|-
CASNPTGTYSGNTIYF
TGTGCCAGCAACCCGACAGGGACTTACTCTGGAAACACCATATATTTT
>TRBJ2-2|TRBV5-1|TRBD1|-
CASSLARGQENTGELFF
TGCGCCAGCAGCTTGGCCAGGGGGCAGGAGAACACCGGGGAGCTGTTTTTT
>TRBJ1-5|TRBV6-6|-|-
CASADSNQPQHF
TGTGCCAGCGCAGATAGCAATCAGCCCCAGCATTTT
>TRBJ1-5|TRBV19|-|-
CASNLPGFSNQPQHF
TGTGCCAGTAACCTCCCGGGTTTTAGCAATCAGCCCCAGCATTTT
>TRBJ2-7|TRBV7-8|-|-
CASSLVVGYEQYF
TGTGCCAGCAGCTTAGTTGTAGGATACGAGCAGTACTTC
>TRBJ1-2|TRBV5-6|-|-
CASSPHGNYGYTF
TGTGCCAGCAGTCCACACGGGAACTATGGCTACACCTTC
>TRBJ1-2|TRBV28|-|-
CASSSRDNYGYTF
TGTGCCAGCAGTAGCCGGGACAACTATGGCTACACCTTC
>TRBJ2-3|TRBV7-9|TRBD2|-
CASSLVLGVAGQDTQYF
TGTGCCAGCAGCTTAGTTCTGGGAGTAGCGGGACAAGATACGCAGTATTTT
>TRBJ2-3|TRBV28|TRBD2|-
CASSNYPGGPGTDTQYF
TGTGCCAGCAGCAATTATCCGGGGGGGCCGGGCACAGATACGCAGTATTTT
>TRBJ2-7|TRBV11-2|-|few
CASSSLVEVGKDPYEQYF
TGTGCCAGCAGCTCCCTGGTGGAAGTGGGCAAAGACCCGTACGAGCAGTACTTC
>TRBJ2-3|TRBV11-2|TRBD2|-
CASSPNLAGALPSTDTQYF
TGTGCCAGCAGCCCAAACCTGGCGGGAGCCCTTCCTAGCACAGATACGCAGTATTTT
>TRBJ1-5|TRBV9|-|-
CASSLEGEQPQHF
TGTGCCAGCAGCCTAGAGGGGGAGCAGCCCCAGCATTTT
>TRBJ1-4|TRBV2|-|-
CASRGGRNEKLFF
TGTGCCAGCAGGGGAGGACGTAATGAAAAACTGTTTTTT
>TRBJ1-1|TRBV7-9|-|-
CASSLYSSGEAFF
TGTGCCAGCAGCTTATATAGCTCTGGTGAAGCTTTCTTT
>TRBJ1-5|TRBV2|-|-
CASSETQGYYNQPQHF
TGTGCCAGCAGTGAGACGCAGGGGTACTACAATCAGCCCCAGCATTTT
>TRBJ1-5|TRBV5-1|-|-
CASSPAGVRDSNQPQHF
TGCGCCAGCAGCCCCGCGGGGGTGAGGGATAGCAATCAGCCCCAGCATTTT
>TRBJ2-1|TRBV15|TRBD2|once
CATSRDGTSGSYYNEQFF
TGTGCCACCAGCAGAGATGGGACTAGCGGGAGCTACTACAATGAGCAGTTCTTC
>TRBJ1-5|TRBV27|-|-
CASRLNRVSNQPQHF
TGTGCCAGCAGGCTAAACAGGGTTAGCAATCAGCCCCAGCATTTT
>TRBJ1-5|TRBV2|-|-
CASSYSMGSYQPQHF
TGTGCCAGCAGCTACTCCATGGGGTCATATCAGCCCCAGCATTTT
>TRBJ1-4|TRBV9|TRBD1|-
CASSDPGQGGAEKLFF
TGTGCCAGCAGCGACCCCGGACAGGGGGGAGCCGAAAAACTGTTTTTT
>TRBJ1-1|TRBV2|-|-
CASSELGGGRAFF
TGTGCCAGCAGTGAATTAGGGGGAGGTAGAGCTTTCTTT
>TRBJ1-2|TRBV28|-|-
CASALVGSPNYGYTF
TGTGCCAGCGCCCTAGTGGGCAGCCCTAACTATGGCTACACCTTC
>TRBJ1-4|TRBV9|-|-
CASSVDSGTNEKLFF
TGTGCCAGCAGCGTAGACAGTGGAACTAATGAAAAACTGTTTTTT
>TRBJ2-1|TRBV4-1|-|-
CASSQSTEIDEQFF
TGCGCCAGCAGCCAATCGACAGAGATCGATGAGCAGTTCTTC
>TRBJ2-3|TRBV7-2|TRBD2|once
CASSLGSGGPDTQYF
TGTGCCAGCAGCTTAGGTAGCGGGGGGCCAGATACGCAGTATTTT
>TRBJ1-5|TRBV7-2|-|-
CASSPRVGLVNQPQHF
TGTGCCAGCAGCCCAAGGGTAGGGTTGGTCAATCAGCCCCAGCATTTT
>TRBJ2-5|TRBV11-1|TRBD2|-
CASSSPEGLAVETQYF
TGTGCCAGCAGCTCCCCCGAGGGGCTAGCGGTAGAGACCCAGTACTTC
>TRBJ2-7|TRBV5-1|TRBD1|-
CASSLVAGGIDEQYF
TGCGCCAGCAGCTTGGTGGCAGGGGGAATTGACGAGCAGTACTTC
>TRBJ1-5|TRBV6-5|TRBD1|-
CASSQRQGPQGPQHF
TGTGCCAGCAGTCAGCGACAGGGGCCCCAGGGGCCCCAGCATTTT
>TRBJ1-3|TRBV6-1|TRBD1|-
CASSEQGAGNTIYF
TGTGCCAGCAGTGAACAGGGGGCCGGAAACACCATATATTTT
>TRBJ2-3|TRBV10-2|TRBD2|-
CASSVLAGSTDTQYF
TGCGCCAGCTCTGTACTAGCGGGCAGCACAGATACGCAGTATTTT
>TRBJ2-7|TRBV7-6|-|-
CASSLSVTREQYF
TGTGCCAGCAGCTTAAGTGTAACCCGCGAGCAGTACTTC
>TRBJ2-3|TRBV9|TRBD2|once
CASTPSGGLISTDTQYF
TGTGCCAGCACCCCCAGCGGGGGCCTGATCAGCACAGATACGCAGTATTTT
>TRBJ1-2|TRBV28|-|-
CAGTGGRGYGYTF
TGTGCCGGAACCGGGGGCCGAGGCTATGGCTACACCTTC
>TRBJ2-1|TRBV30|-|-
CAWSKPPRYNEQFF
TGTGCCTGGAGTAAACCCCCCCGCTACAATGAGCAGTTCTTC
>TRBJ2-3|TRBV7-9|TRBD1|-
CASSLRTGSTDTQYF
TGTGCCAGCAGCCTCAGGACAGGTAGCACAGATACGCAGTATTTT
>TRBJ1-5|TRBV2|-|-
CASSQDSSNQPQHF
TGTGCCAGCAGTCAAGACAGCAGCAATCAGCCCCAGCATTTT
>TRBJ2-1|TRBV11-2|-|-
CASSLSLQPVANNEQFF
TGTGCCAGCAGCTTATCTCTCCAGCCCGTAGCGAACAATGAGCAGTTCTTC
>TRBJ1-2|TRBV2|-|-
CASSELLSGRNGYTF
TGTGCCAGCAGTGAACTTCTCTCAGGGAGGAATGGCTACACCTTC
>TRBJ1-1|TRBV6-1|-|-
CASSGGVRIKGSTEAFF
TGTGCCAGCAGTGGAGGCGTGAGGATTAAAGGGAGCACTGAAGCTTTCTTT